By sample share, the clone carrying this T cell receptor beta chain is medium-sized. The data stem from a study of T cell clones after liver transplantation. Here immunoSEQ multiplex PCR was the method, and the copy in TCRdb shows in-frame clones only, minus some. Of fewer than 7,000 clones listed, approximately 84% are singletons. Sample: CD8+ T cells from blood, taken before liver transplant. The TCR originated in a human donor who received a liver transplant.

The CDR3 loop reads CASSPTTGSNQPQHF. CDR3 bases: TGTGCCAGCAGCCCCACAACAGGCTCCAATCAGCCCCAGCATTTT. This chain links TRBV4-2 with TRBJ1-5, with D possibly TRBD1 on 5 matching bases. This CDR3 is 15 amino acids long. V was trimmed by 4 bases and J by 3 bases, leaving 13 bases between them. Germline CDR1 is LGHNA and CDR2 is YNFKEQ.